This record concerns one TCR beta chain sequence. One entry per CDR3 protein, called by TCRdb with MiXCR from the 5' RACE reads. The sample carries about 76,000 distinct CDR3 sequences, around 15% recorded once. V lost 8 bases and J 10 bases, leaving 12 bases between the germline ends. This CDR3 region has 11 residues. CDR1 MNHEY and CDR2 SMNVEV come from the germline V gene (reference sequence). The data belong to a study of early T cells in non-severe SARS-CoV-2 infection. The sample consisted of whole blood. The rearrangement links TRBV27 to TRBJ2-1; possible D gene TRBD2, 6 bases. This sequence was found in an adult who was a healthcare worker with PCR-confirmed SARS-CoV-2 infection or an uninfected control (not recorded which). The CDR3 here is CASGRGGEQFF. The CDR3 coding sequence is TGTGCCAGCGGACGGGGAGGCGAGCAGTTCTTC.